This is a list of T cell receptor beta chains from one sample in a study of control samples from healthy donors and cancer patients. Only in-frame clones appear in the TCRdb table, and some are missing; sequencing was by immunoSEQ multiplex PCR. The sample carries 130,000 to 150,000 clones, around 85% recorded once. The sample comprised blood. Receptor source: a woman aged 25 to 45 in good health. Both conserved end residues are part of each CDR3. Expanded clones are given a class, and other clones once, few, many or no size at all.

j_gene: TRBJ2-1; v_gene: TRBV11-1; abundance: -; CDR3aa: CATGTSGFPWEQFF
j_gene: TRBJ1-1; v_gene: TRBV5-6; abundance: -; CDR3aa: CASSYRGERTEAFF
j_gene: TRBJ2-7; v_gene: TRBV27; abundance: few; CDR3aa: CASSRISSGTSYEQYF
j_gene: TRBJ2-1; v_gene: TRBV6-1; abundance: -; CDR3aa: CASSEGSSSYNEQFF
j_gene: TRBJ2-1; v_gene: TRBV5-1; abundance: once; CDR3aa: CASSLEIAGGRGNEQFF
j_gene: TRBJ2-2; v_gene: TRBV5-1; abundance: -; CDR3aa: CASSLTAGGTGELFF
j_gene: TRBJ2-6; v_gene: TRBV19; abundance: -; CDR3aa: CASSMERGRGANVLTF
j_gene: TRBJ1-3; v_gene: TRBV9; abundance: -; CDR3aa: CASSATDSSGNTIYF
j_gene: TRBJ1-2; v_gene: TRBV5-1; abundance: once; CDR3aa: CASSLASGGANYGYTF
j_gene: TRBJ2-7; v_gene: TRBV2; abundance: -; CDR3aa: CASSEGGHFSYEQYF